This TCR beta chain appears in the sequencing data of a study of spatial heterogeneity in lung cancer. Study in general: Available PBMC from follow-up, collected a median of around two years after resection, underwent sequencing.

TCRdb fed the 5' RACE reads into MiXCR, producing one record per CDR3 protein. The table lists about 94,000 distinct CDR3 sequences, less than 20% of them singletons. The time point: blood at routine non-recurrence follow-up after resection. The length of the CDR3 is 16 residues. After removal of 2 bases from V and 0 bases from J, the junction contained 5 bases not matched to a gene. Germline lookup yields CDR1 SGHDT and CDR2 YYEEEE. This receptor was identified in a male donor with early-stage non-small cell lung cancer. This specimen consisted of PBMCs, obtained at follow-up. The gene calls are TRBV5-6 and TRBJ2-3; 8 positions match TRBD2. The CDR3 DNA reads as TGTGCCAGCAGCTTCCAGCGGGAGCAGAGCACAGATACGCAGTATTTT. Its translation: CASSFQREQSTDTQYF.